This T cell receptor (beta chain) was obtained from a study of early T cells in non-severe SARS-CoV-2 infection. Study-wide context: Bulk RNA taken from unsorted whole blood was sequenced, leaving chains unpaired. General study findings and limits: The study's VDJdb matching favored anti-spike CD8 responses and missed private and CD4 specificities.

As regards this clonotype: The antigen remains undetermined.

The CDR3 loop spans 13 amino acids. Unique molecular identifiers tagged individual cDNA molecules. TCRdb reprocessed the 5' RACE reads with MiXCR, giving one entry per CDR3 protein. Of around 99,000 distinct CDR3 sequences in the sample, approximately 12% are singletons; the top ten hold about 7.6%. The chain combines TRBV21-1 with TRBJ2-7; TRBD1 reflects the table's D call only, with no check against the DNA. TRBV21-1 is noted as a pseudogene. The sequence came from an adult who was a healthcare worker with PCR-confirmed SARS-CoV-2 infection or an uninfected control (not recorded which). Sample: whole blood. The CDR3 here is CASTPGRDYEQYF. DNA of the CDR3: TGTGCCAGCACCCCCGGGCGGGACTACGAGCAGTACTTC.